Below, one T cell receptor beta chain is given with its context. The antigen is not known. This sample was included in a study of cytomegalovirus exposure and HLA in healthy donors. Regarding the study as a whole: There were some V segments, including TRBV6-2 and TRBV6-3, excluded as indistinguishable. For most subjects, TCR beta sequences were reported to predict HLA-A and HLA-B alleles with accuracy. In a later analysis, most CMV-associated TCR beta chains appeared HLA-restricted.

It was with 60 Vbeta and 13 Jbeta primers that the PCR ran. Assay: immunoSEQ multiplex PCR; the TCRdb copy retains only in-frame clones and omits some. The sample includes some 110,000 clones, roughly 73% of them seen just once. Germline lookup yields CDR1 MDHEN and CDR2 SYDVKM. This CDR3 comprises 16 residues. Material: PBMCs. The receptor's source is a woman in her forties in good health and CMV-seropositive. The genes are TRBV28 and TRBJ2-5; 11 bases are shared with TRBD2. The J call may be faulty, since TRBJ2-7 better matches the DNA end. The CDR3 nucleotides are TGTGCCAGCAGTTTTGGACTAGCGGGTCAATCCTACGAGCAGTACTTC. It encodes CASSFGLAGQSYEQYF.